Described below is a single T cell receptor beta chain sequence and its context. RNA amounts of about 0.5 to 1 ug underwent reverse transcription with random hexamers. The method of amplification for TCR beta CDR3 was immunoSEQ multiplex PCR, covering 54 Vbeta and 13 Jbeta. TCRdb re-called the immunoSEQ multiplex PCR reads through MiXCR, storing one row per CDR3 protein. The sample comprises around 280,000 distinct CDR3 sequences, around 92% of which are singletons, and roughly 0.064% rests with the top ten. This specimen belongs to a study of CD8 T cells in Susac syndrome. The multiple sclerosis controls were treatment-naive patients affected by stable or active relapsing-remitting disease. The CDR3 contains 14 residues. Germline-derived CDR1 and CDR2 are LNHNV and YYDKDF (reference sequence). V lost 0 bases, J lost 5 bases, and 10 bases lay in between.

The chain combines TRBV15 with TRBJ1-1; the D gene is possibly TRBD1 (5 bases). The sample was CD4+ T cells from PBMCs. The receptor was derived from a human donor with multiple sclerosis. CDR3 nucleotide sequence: TGTGCCACCAGCAGAGAGGCAGGGAGAACTGAAGCTTTCTTT. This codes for CATSREAGRTEAFF. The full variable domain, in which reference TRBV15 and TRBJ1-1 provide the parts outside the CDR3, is DAMVIQNPRYQVTQFGKPVTLSCSQTLNHNVMYWYQQKSSQAPKLLFHYYDKDFNNEADTPDNFQSRRPNTSFCFLDIRSPGLGDTAMYLCATSREAGRTEAFFGQGTRLTVV.